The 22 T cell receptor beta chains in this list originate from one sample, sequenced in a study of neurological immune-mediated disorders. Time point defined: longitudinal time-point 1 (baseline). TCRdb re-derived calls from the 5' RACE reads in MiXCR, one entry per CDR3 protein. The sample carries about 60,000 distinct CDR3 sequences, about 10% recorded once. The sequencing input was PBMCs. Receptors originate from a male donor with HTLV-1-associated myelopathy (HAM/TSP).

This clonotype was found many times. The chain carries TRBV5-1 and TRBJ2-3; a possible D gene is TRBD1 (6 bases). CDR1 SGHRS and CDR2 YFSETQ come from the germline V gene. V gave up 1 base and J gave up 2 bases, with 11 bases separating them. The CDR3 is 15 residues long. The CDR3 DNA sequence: TGCGCCAGCAGCTTGAGGGACACCCTCACAGATACGCAGTATTTT. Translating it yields CASSLRDTLTDTQYF. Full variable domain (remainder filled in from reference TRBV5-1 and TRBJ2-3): KAGVTQTPRYLIKTRGQQVTLSCSPISGHRSVSWYQQTPGQGLQFLFEYFSETQRNKGNFPGRFSGRQFSNSRSEMNVSTLELGDSALYLCASSLRDTLTDTQYFGPGTRLTVL.

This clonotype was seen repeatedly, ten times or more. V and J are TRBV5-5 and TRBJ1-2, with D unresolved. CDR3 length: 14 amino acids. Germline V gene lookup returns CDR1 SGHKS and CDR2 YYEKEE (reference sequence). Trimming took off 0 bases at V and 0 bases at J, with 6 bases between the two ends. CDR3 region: CASSLGVPNYGYTF. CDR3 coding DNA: TGTGCCAGCAGCTTGGGGGTCCCTAACTATGGCTACACCTTC.

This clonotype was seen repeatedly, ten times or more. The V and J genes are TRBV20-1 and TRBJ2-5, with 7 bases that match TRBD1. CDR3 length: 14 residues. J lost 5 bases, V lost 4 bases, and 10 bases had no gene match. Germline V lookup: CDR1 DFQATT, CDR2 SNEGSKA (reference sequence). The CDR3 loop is CSATRMTGPETQYF. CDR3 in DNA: TGCAGTGCTACCCGTATGACAGGGCCGGAGACCCAGTACTTC.

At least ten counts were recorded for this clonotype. The CDR3 spells CASSQVGSLAKNIQYF. CDR3 DNA sequence: TGTGCCAGCAGCCAGGTTGGGTCTCTAGCCAAAAACATTCAGTACTTC. The J gene is TRBJ2-4, the V gene TRBV14; no reliable D call. V lost 3 bases, J lost 0 bases, and 12 bases lay in between. Germline V gene data show CDR1 as SGHDN and CDR2 as FVKESK. The CDR3 sequence is 16 residues long.

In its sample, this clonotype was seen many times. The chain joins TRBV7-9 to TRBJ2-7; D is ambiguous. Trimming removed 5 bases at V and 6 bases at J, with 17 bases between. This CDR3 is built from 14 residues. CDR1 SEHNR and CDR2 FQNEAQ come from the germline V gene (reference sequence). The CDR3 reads CASSLYPLESEQYF. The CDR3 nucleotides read TGTGCCAGCAGCCTTTACCCACTGGAGAGCGAGCAGTACTTC.

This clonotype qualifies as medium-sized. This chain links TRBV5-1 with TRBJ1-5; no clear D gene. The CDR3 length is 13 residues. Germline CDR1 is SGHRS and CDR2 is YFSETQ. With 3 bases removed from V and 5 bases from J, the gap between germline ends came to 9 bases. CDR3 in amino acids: CASSYQGDQPQHF. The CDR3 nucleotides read TGCGCCAGCAGCTATCAAGGAGATCAGCCCCAGCATTTT.

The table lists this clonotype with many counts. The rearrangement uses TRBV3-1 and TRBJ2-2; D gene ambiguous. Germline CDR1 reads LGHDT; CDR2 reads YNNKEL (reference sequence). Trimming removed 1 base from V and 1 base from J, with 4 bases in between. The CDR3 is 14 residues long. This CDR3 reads CASSQAGNTGELFF. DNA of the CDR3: TGTGCCAGCAGCCAAGCAGGGAACACCGGGGAGCTGTTTTTT.

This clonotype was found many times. This CDR3 reads CASADKTDSYSGANVLTF. The CDR3 region has the DNA TGTGCCAGCGCAGATAAGACGGACTCGTACTCTGGGGCCAACGTCCTGACTTTC. The V call is TRBV27, the J call TRBJ2-6; perhaps TRBD2 as D (5 bases). The CDR3 consists of 18 residues. The germline V gene encodes CDR1 MNHEY and CDR2 SMNVEV (reference sequence). The germline V and J ends were trimmed by 8 bases and 0 bases, with 20 bases remaining between them.

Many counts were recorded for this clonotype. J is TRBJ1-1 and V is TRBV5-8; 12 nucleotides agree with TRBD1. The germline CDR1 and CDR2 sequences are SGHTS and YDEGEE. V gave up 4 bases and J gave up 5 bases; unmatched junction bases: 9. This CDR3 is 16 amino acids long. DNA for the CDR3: TGTGCCAGCAGCCGCCGGGACAGGGGGCTATGGACTGAAGCTTTCTTT. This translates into CASSRRDRGLWTEAFF.

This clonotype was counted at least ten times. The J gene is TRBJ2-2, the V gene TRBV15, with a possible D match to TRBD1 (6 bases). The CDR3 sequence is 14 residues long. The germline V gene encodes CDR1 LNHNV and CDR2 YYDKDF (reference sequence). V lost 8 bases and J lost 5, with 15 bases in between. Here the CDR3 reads CATAGGQKTGELFF. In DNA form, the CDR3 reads TGTGCCACCGCAGGAGGACAGAAAACCGGGGAGCTGTTTTTT.

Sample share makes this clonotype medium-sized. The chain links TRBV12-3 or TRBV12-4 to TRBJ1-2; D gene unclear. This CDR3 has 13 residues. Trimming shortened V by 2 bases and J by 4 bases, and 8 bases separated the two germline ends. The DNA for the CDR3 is TGTGCCAGCAGTTTACAGGAGCCCTATGGCTACACCTTC. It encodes CASSLQEPYGYTF.

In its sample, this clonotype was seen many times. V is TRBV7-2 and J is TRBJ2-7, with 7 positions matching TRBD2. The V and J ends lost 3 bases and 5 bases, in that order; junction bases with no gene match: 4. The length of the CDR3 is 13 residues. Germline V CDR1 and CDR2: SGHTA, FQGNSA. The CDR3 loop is CASSLQGGDEQYF. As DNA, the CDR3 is TGTGCCAGCAGCTTGCAGGGAGGGGACGAGCAGTACTTC. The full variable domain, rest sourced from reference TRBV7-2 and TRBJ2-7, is GAGVSQSPSNKVTEKGKDVELRCDPISGHTALYWYRQSLGQGLEFLIYFQGNSAPDKSGLPSDRFSAERTGGSVSTLTIQRTQQEDSAVYLCASSLQGGDEQYFGPGTRLTVT.

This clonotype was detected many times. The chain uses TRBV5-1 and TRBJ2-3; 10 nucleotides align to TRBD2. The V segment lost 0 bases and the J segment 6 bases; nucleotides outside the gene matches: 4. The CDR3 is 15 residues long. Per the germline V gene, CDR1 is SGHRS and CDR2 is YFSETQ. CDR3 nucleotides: TGCGCCAGCAGCTTGGCCCTAGCGGGGGAGGATACGCAGTATTTT. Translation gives CASSLALAGEDTQYF.

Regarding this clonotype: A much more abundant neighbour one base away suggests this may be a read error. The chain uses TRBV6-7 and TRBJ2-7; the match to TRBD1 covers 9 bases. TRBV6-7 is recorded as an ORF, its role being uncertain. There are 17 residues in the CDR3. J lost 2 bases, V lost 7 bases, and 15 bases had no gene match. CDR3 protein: CASNPGQGLPPTYEQYF. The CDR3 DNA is TGTGCCAGCAACCCGGGACAGGGACTTCCCCCGACCTACGAGCAGTACTTC.

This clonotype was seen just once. CDR3 in amino acids: CASSYKENTEAFF. The CDR3 nucleotides read TGTGCCAGCAGTTATAAGGAGAACACTGAAGCTTTCTTT. This chain uses TRBV6-6 with TRBJ1-1; D is undetermined. The V end lost 3 bases, the J end lost 1 base, and 6 bases lay between the germline ends. Germline V gives CDR1 MNHNY, CDR2 SVGAGI (reference sequence). The CDR3 has 13 amino acids.

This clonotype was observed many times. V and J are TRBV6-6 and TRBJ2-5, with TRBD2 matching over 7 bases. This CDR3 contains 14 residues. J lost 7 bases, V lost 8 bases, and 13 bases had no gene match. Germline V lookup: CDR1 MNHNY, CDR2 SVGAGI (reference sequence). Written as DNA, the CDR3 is TGTGCCAGCGCGGGGGACCGGACAAAAGGGACCCAGTACTTC. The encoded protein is CASAGDRTKGTQYF.

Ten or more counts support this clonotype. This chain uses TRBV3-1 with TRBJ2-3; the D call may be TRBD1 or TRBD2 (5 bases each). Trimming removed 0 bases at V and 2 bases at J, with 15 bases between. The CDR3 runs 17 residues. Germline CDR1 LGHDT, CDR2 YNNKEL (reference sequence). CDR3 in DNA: TGTGCCAGCAGCCAAGACTCGTCGGGGCTGGACACAGATACGCAGTATTTT. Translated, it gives CASSQDSSGLDTDTQYF.

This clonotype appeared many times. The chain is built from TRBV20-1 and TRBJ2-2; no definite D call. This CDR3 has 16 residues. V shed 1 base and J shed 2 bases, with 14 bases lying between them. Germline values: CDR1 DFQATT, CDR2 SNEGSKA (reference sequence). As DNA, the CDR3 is TGCAGTGCTAGAGGCCCCCGGGCAAGCAACACCGGGGAGCTGTTTTTT. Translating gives CSARGPRASNTGELFF.

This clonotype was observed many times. The CDR3 nucleotides read TGTGCCATCAGTGAGTCGGTGCTGGGTCGTCTGTGGAAGGATGGCTACACCTTC. It is translated as CAISESVLGRLWKDGYTF. The chain has TRBV10-3 and TRBJ1-2; D is undetermined. CDR1 is ENHRY and CDR2 is SYGVKD in the germline V gene. Deletions cut 0 bases from V and 6 bases from J, with 23 bases between. This CDR3 spans 18 amino acids.

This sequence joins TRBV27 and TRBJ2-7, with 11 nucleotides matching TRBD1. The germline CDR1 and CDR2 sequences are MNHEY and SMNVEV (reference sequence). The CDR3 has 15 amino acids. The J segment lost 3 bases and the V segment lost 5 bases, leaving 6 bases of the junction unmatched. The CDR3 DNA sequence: TGTGCCAGCAGTCGAGGGGGGACAGGGGGCTACGAGCAGTACTTC. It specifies CASSRGGTGGYEQYF.

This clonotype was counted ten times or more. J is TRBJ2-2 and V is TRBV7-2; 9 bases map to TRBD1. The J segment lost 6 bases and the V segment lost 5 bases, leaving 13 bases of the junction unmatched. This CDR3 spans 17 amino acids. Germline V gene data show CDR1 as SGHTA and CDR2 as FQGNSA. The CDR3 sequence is CASSPRSGQGGSGELFF. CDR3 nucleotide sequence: TGTGCCAGCAGCCCTAGATCGGGACAGGGAGGATCCGGGGAGCTGTTTTTT.

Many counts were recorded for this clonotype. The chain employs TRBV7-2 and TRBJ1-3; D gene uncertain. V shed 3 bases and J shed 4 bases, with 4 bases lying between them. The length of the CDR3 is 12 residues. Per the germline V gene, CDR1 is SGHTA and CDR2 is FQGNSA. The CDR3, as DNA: TGTGCCAGCAGCTTTTCCGGAAACACCATATATTTT. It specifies CASSFSGNTIYF.